The rows below give T cell receptor beta chains drawn from one sample of a study of blood T cell repertoires in COVID-19. Generated by immunoSEQ multiplex PCR, the TCRdb table keeps only in-frame clones and is missing some. The profile shows about 330,000 clones, about 82% of them singletons. Material for sequencing was peripheral blood. These receptors came from a woman in her 50s with acute or convalescent COVID-19. The CDR3 runs from the conserved cysteine through the conserved F or W. Each record gives: V gene, J gene, D gene, CDR3 protein. A D gene is named only where the DNA matches it firmly.

V: TRBV5-1
J: TRBJ1-5
D: -
CDR3: CASSNPLRANQPQHF

V: TRBV9
J: TRBJ2-3
D: -
CDR3: CASSGTVGDTQYF

V: TRBV5-1
J: TRBJ2-3
D: TRBD2
CDR3: CASSAGLATDTQYF

V: TRBV9
J: TRBJ2-5
D: TRBD1
CDR3: CASSVTDRVRETQYF

V: TRBV19
J: TRBJ1-4
D: TRBD1
CDR3: CASSMGTRTGVDEKLFF

V: TRBV6-4
J: TRBJ2-1
D: TRBD2
CDR3: CASTQAGGLGEQFF

V: TRBV7-8
J: TRBJ1-2
D: TRBD1
CDR3: CASSQTGRYGYTF

V: TRBV29-1
J: TRBJ2-7
D: -
CDR3: CSVEVSAAGEQYF

V: TRBV7-3
J: TRBJ1-1
D: -
CDR3: CASSLFPMSVGAPDTEAFF

V: TRBV2
J: TRBJ2-7
D: TRBD1
CDR3: CASSGQGAPSYEQYF

V: TRBV4-1
J: TRBJ2-1
D: -
CDR3: CASSYGETSRYNEQFF

V: TRBV9
J: TRBJ2-7
D: TRBD2
CDR3: CASSVDLAGSYEQYF

V: TRBV15
J: TRBJ2-1
D: -
CDR3: CATSRTSYGERVGNYNEQFF

V: TRBV5-5
J: TRBJ2-5
D: TRBD1
CDR3: CASSLEGQGTETQYF

V: TRBV5-6
J: TRBJ1-2
D: -
CDR3: CASSGGSLNPNDYTF

V: TRBV4-3
J: TRBJ1-1
D: -
CDR3: CASSQHTNTEAFF

V: TRBV7-2
J: TRBJ2-3
D: -
CDR3: CASSLKASEFANTQYF

V: TRBV4-2
J: TRBJ1-2
D: -
CDR3: CASSRLHGGNYGYTF

V: TRBV15
J: TRBJ1-1
D: -
CDR3: CATLSGGLSPEAFF

V: TRBV24-1
J: TRBJ2-3
D: TRBD2
CDR3: CATSDPSGRASGTQYF

V: TRBV7-9
J: TRBJ2-3
D: TRBD2
CDR3: CASSLEPGLAGTPTDTQYF

V: TRBV2
J: TRBJ1-2
D: -
CDR3: CASSAENYGYTF

V: TRBV3-1/TRBV3-2
J: TRBJ2-1
D: -
CDR3: CASSQGGREQFF